This entry features one TCR beta chain sequence. Its antigen is unknown. Base-call qualities are not available, and no considerably larger clone is one nucleotide away. Participants in the prospective study were enrolled through a virtual design, were aged roughly 18 to 100 years, and lived in fewer than 30 United States geographic areas. In the prospective study, cohorts were assigned on the basis of participant-reported clinical history obtained from a screening survey and a study questionnaire. For ImmuneRACE Cohort 3, a participant was defined as recovered based on two consecutive negative NP/OP PCR tests, clearance by a healthcare professional, or resolution of symptoms. Each participant in the prospective study had whole blood, serum and a nasopharyngeal or oropharyngeal swab collected by mobile phlebotomists. Prospective study participants could optionally give additional blood draws and questionnaires over a roughly 2-month period. Before DNA extraction, blood samples from the prospective study were shipped at room temperature or frozen.

The data are from a study of blood T cell repertoires in COVID-19 (dated by TCRdb to 2019 to 2021). Regarding the research as a whole: Samples from collaborators originated in the United States, Italy and Spain and spanned both the acute and convalescent phases of COVID-19. The material from the prospective study consisted of cDNA or gDNA derived from T cells, B-cell-depleted T cells, or PBMCs. Deeply sampled blood TCRbeta repertoires from subjects exposed to, actively infected with, or recovered from COVID-19 were included in the dataset. The repertoires were made available in a free public database intended to serve as a resource for research on the immune response to SARS-CoV-2. The samples were drawn from the first 160 participants of the ongoing ImmuneRACE study and from 950 to 1,500 subjects provided by 6 global collaborators. Nearly every sample came with metadata listing a de-identified subject ID, COVID-19 status, age in years and sex. HLA class I and class II types, where available, came from metadata supplied by the sample provider rather than from assay-based typing.

The immunoSEQ Assay, a bias-controlled multiplex PCR, was used to amplify TCRbeta CDR3 regions from genomic DNA. The paper's processing steps were these. Nucleated cell counts per sample were estimated from amplification of reference gene primers within the assay. Sequence reads were collapsed and filtered to measure the absolute abundance of every unique TCRbeta CDR3 rearrangement. Productive Simpson clonality was computed per sample as the square root of Simpson's diversity index over productive rearrangements. In its TCRdb copy, this immuneACCESS table keeps in-frame sequences only and misses some clones. Where compared with another copy, unresolved V genes explain less than half of these, and the others have no known cause. V and J calls and clone size are as listed in that table; D and trimming were resolved from the DNA. The sample has about 300,000 clones on record, 70% to 90% of them singletons. About 4.2% of the sample is taken by the ten largest.

Including the terminal cysteine and phenylalanine, the CDR3 comprises 16 residues. Only the CDR3 portion is preserved as DNA: 48 bases, with reading frame beginning at the first base. Taken from the germline V gene (reference sequence), the CDR1 and CDR2 loops are LGHDT and YNNKEL. The germline V end is reduced by 4 bases and the J end by 6 bases; junction bases left unmatched: 12. Broad study findings and their caveats: The quantity of clinical and demographic metadata differed by source and by participant and was supplied without curation.

This receptor was identified in a man between 25 and 39 years old who had recovered from COVID-19. The sequenced material came from PBMCs or T cells enriched from blood (not recorded which). Recombination connected TRBV3-1 (or the pseudogene TRBV3-2) to TRBJ2-7, and 10 junctional nucleotides match TRBD2. The encoded CDR3 is CASSPQLAGRGGEQYF. The nucleotide sequence is TGTGCCAGCAGCCCCCAACTAGCGGGACGCGGCGGCGAGCAGTACTTC.